This T cell receptor (beta chain) was recorded in a study of lymphopenia after photon versus proton radiotherapy. Between the trimmed V and J ends, which lost 0 bases and 0 bases, there was a span of 5 bases. Germline V CDR1 and CDR2: LNHDA, SQIVND (reference sequence). This CDR3 has 15 amino acids. Only in-frame clones appear in the TCRdb table, and some are missing; sequencing was by immunoSEQ multiplex PCR. The repertoire has roughly 22,000 clones, roughly 80% of them found once; the top ten carry 20% to 25%. A note on this clone: Other DNA variants within this sample encode the same CDR3.

The receptor was derived from a woman aged 65 to 85 with pancreatic cancer. This chain uses TRBV19 with TRBJ2-2, with D unresolved. This sample comprised peripheral blood, obtained from a patient treated with proton-based radiotherapy. CDR3 DNA: TGTGCCAGTAGTATAGAATCGACGAACACCGGGGAGCTGTTTTTT. It specifies CASSIESTNTGELFF.